The 28 T cell receptor beta chains presented below share a single source sample, sequenced in a study of human T cells and chemical hapten exposure. TCRdb used MiXCR to reprocess the RACE reads, holding one entry per CDR3 protein. The sample yields about 360,000 distinct CDR3 sequences, approximately 4.4% seen once. As to time point: patch test 1, 2 weeks after DPC sensitization. Treatment indicated: therapeutic diphenylcyclopropenone sensitization with weekly scalp DPC. The material was whole blood, obtained in connection with sensitization to the hapten diphenylcyclopropenone (DPC). The receptors shown here come from a woman aged 45-60 years with alopecia areata. Some clones in this sample may be carry-over from other donors' samples.

The sample holds many counts of this clonotype. This rearrangement joins TRBV12-3 or TRBV12-4 to TRBJ2-3; D may correspond to TRBD1 or TRBD2 (6 bases each). This CDR3 region has 14 residues. V lost 3 bases, J lost 2 bases, and 9 bases lay in between. The CDR3 loop is CASSFGGPTDTQYF. The CDR3 bases are TGTGCCAGCAGTTTTGGGGGGCCCACAGATACGCAGTATTTT.

This clonotype was seen many times. The rearrangement links TRBV25-1 to TRBJ2-7; D gene ambiguous. From germline, CDR1 is MGHDK and CDR2 SYGVNS. V was pared by 5 bases and J by 0 bases, with 8 bases between. The CDR3 length is 13 residues. The CDR3 here is CASSPEFSYEQYF. CDR3 sequence (DNA): TGTGCCAGCAGTCCAGAGTTCTCCTACGAGCAGTACTTC.

This clonotype was detected only a few times. This chain connects TRBV6-5 to TRBJ2-2; a weak D match, TRBD1 (6 bases). This CDR3 contains 15 residues. Trimming pared 2 bases from V and 4 bases from J, leaving 11 bases between. Germline assignment: CDR1 MNHEY and CDR2 SVGAGI. The CDR3 sequence: CASSYGQGLTGELFF. CDR3 nucleotides: TGTGCCAGCAGTTACGGCCAGGGGCTCACCGGGGAGCTGTTTTTT.

This clonotype showed up many times. The rearrangement joins TRBV29-1 to TRBJ2-3; TRBD1 or TRBD2 may be the D gene (5 bases each). The germline V gene encodes CDR1 SQVTM and CDR2 ANQGSEA. This CDR3 has 13 amino acids. V shed 8 bases and J shed 0 bases, with 12 bases lying between them. CDR3 amino acids: CSSRGGSTDTQYF. The CDR3 nucleotides are TGCAGCTCTCGGGGCGGAAGCACAGATACGCAGTATTTT.

This clonotype was seen many times. The chain has TRBV29-1 and TRBJ2-1, with 14 bases fitting TRBD2. The CDR3 is 15 residues long. Germline values: CDR1 SQVTM, CDR2 ANQGSEA. Germline trimming cut 8 bases from V and 4 bases from J; bases unmatched to any gene: 7. In nucleotides, the CDR3 is TGCAGCCTTAGACTAGCGGGAGGGCCTTACAATGAGCAGTTCTTC. This gives the protein CSLRLAGGPYNEQFF.

This clonotype appeared many times. The J gene is TRBJ2-7, the V gene TRBV5-1, with 7 nucleotides matching TRBD2. Germline loops: CDR1 SGHRS, CDR2 YFSETQ. CDR3 size: 15 residues. V trimming: 0 bases; J trimming: 6 bases; junction bases outside the gene matches: 9. CDR3 amino acids: CASSLAARGRSEQYF. CDR3 coding DNA: TGCGCCAGCAGCTTGGCAGCGCGGGGGAGGTCCGAGCAGTACTTC.

This clonotype was observed many times. The chain joins TRBV7-8 to TRBJ2-1; tentative D call: TRBD1 (6 bases). The V and J ends lost 4 bases and 12 bases respectively, with 25 bases between them. Germline V gives CDR1 SGHVS, CDR2 FQNEAQ. The length of the CDR3 is 16 residues. The CDR3 spells CASSWIGLQGPMGQFF. In DNA form, the CDR3 reads TGTGCCAGCAGCTGGATCGGGCTACAGGGCCCAATGGGGCAGTTCTTC.

This clonotype was found many times. The CDR3 DNA reads as TGCGCCAGCAGCCAAGCCTTCTATGATGAGCAGTTCTTC. Translation gives CASSQAFYDEQFF. The V gene is TRBV4-3, the J gene TRBJ2-1; D not certain. This CDR3 region has 13 residues. Germline values: CDR1 LGHNA, CDR2 YSLEER. The V gene lost 1 base and the J gene lost 8 bases, with 9 bases spanning the gap.

CDR3 DNA sequence: TGTGCCAGCAGCTTAGACAGGGGGAACTATGGCTACACCTTC. It encodes CASSLDRGNYGYTF. V gene TRBV7-2 combines with J gene TRBJ1-2, with 8 positions matching TRBD1. The length of the CDR3 is 14 residues. Germline V gene sequence: CDR1 SGHTA, CDR2 FQGNSA. The J segment lost 2 bases and the V segment lost 1 base, leaving 0 bases of the junction unmatched.

In its sample, this clonotype was seen a few times. The V gene is TRBV11-2, the J gene TRBJ2-4, with 8 bases identical to TRBD2. After removal of 5 bases from V and 1 base from J, the junction contained 10 bases not matched to a gene. The CDR3 has 17 residues. Per germline, CDR1 SGHAT and CDR2 FQNNGV. Here the CDR3 DNA reads TGTGCCAGCAGCCCCCGAAGAGCGGGAGTTGCCAAAAACATTCAGTACTTC. Translated: CASSPRRAGVAKNIQYF.

This clonotype was observed many times. This chain connects TRBV20-1 to TRBJ2-5, with D possibly TRBD2 on 5 matching bases. V was shortened by 5 bases and J by 4 bases, with 20 bases between the two germline ends. The germline gives CDR1 DFQATT, CDR2 SNEGSKA (reference sequence). The CDR3 contains 15 residues. The CDR3: CSADLGGFNSETQYF. CDR3 nucleotide sequence: TGCAGTGCTGACCTAGGAGGATTCAATTCAGAGACCCAGTACTTC.

This clonotype turned up a few times. The genes are TRBV6-2 or TRBV6-3 and TRBJ2-1; no firm D call. The V gene lost 6 bases and the J gene lost 2 bases, with 20 bases spanning the gap. This CDR3 spans 17 amino acids. Germline lookup yields CDR1 MNHEY and CDR2 SVGEGT. The CDR3 sequence: CASRRIANPPTYNEQFF. CDR3 in DNA: TGTGCCAGCAGAAGGATCGCGAATCCCCCTACCTACAATGAGCAGTTCTTC.

This clonotype has more than one count but fewer than ten. The chain has TRBV7-2 and TRBJ2-3, with 9 bases identical to TRBD2. Germline trimming cut 5 bases from V and 3 bases from J; bases unmatched to any gene: 12. In germline, CDR1 is SGHTA, CDR2 FQGNSA. CDR3 length: 17 residues. The CDR3 loop is CASSLASSGGSTDTQYF. The CDR3 DNA is TGTGCCAGCAGCCTCGCCTCCAGCGGGGGGTCTACAGATACGCAGTATTTT. The entire variable domain, with the rest obtained from reference TRBV7-2 and TRBJ2-3, is as follows: GAGVSQSPSNKVTEKGKDVELRCDPISGHTALYWYRQSLGQGLEFLIYFQGNSAPDKSGLPSDRFSAERTGGSVSTLTIQRTQQEDSAVYLCASSLASSGGSTDTQYFGPGTRLTVL.

This clonotype was observed at least ten times. The rearrangement links TRBV6-6 to TRBJ2-3; no reliable D call. With 1 base removed from V and 0 bases from J, the gap between germline ends came to 11 bases. Germline V gives CDR1 MNHNY, CDR2 SVGAGI (reference sequence). The CDR3 has 16 amino acids. The CDR3 region is CASSYFGGSSTDTQYF. CDR3 coding DNA: TGTGCCAGCAGTTACTTTGGCGGATCTAGCACAGATACGCAGTATTTT.

This clonotype was recorded many times. The chain couples TRBV12-3 or TRBV12-4 to TRBJ2-2; D uncertain. The length of the CDR3 is 13 residues. Trimming took off 3 bases at V and 6 bases at J, with 8 bases between the two ends. The CDR3 DNA reads as TGTGCCAGCAGTTTGAGTTCATCCGGGGAGCTGTTTTTT. Residues: CASSLSSSGELFF.

This clonotype was counted between two and nine times. The chain uses TRBV15 and TRBJ2-4; a possible D gene is TRBD2 (7 bases). Trimming cost V 3 bases and J 8 bases, with 17 bases left between them. Germline assignment: CDR1 LNHNV and CDR2 YYDKDF (reference sequence). The CDR3 has 15 residues. The CDR3 nucleotides read TGTGCCACCAGCAGCCTTGCGGGGGCCGTAGACATTCAGTACTTC. It codes for CATSSLAGAVDIQYF.

V usage is TRBV7-9 and J usage is TRBJ2-1; D perhaps matches TRBD2 (5 bases). Trimming removed 0 bases from V and 7 bases from J, with 7 bases in between. The CDR3 covers 13 residues. Per germline, CDR1 SEHNR and CDR2 FQNEAQ (reference sequence). CDR3 in amino acids: CASSLAGMNEQFF. CDR3 sequence (DNA): TGTGCCAGCAGCTTAGCCGGGATGAATGAGCAGTTCTTC.

Ten or more counts support this clonotype. V gene TRBV9 combines with J gene TRBJ2-2, with TRBD2 matching 8 bases. The CDR3 has 14 residues. Germline V CDR1 and CDR2: SGDLS, YYNGEE. V was clipped by 3 bases and J by 10 bases; unmatched bases: 8. The CDR3 loop reads CASSGAGREAELFF. The CDR3 coding sequence is TGTGCCAGCAGCGGAGCCGGGCGGGAGGCGGAGCTGTTTTTT.

The rearrangement joins TRBV29-1 to TRBJ2-3; the match to TRBD2 covers 7 bases. This CDR3 has 15 residues. Germline V CDR1 and CDR2: SQVTM, ANQGSEA. The V and J ends lost 0 bases and 11 bases, in that order; junction bases with no gene match: 14. CDR3 nucleotides: TGCAGCGTTGAAGATCAAAGCGGGACGCCTATGAAGCAGTATTTT. Translation gives CSVEDQSGTPMKQYF.

This clonotype has ten or more counts. V is TRBV28 and J is TRBJ1-1; no clear D. V was shortened by 3 bases and J by 5 bases, with 13 bases between the two germline ends. Germline V gene data show CDR1 as MDHEN and CDR2 as SYDVKM. The CDR3 runs 14 residues. CDR3 loop: CASSFPGRGTEAFF. CDR3 sequence (DNA): TGTGCCAGCAGTTTCCCGGGGAGAGGAACTGAAGCTTTCTTT.

In this sample, this clonotype turned up many times. V gene TRBV7-8 combines with J gene TRBJ1-6; TRBD1 might be the D (5 bases). The germline V gene encodes CDR1 SGHVS and CDR2 FQNEAQ. V shed 3 bases and J shed 11 bases, with 5 bases lying between them. CDR3 length: 11 residues. CDR3 bases: TGTGCCAGCAGCTTGGGGGCACCCCTCCACTTT. Translating it yields CASSLGAPLHF.

This clonotype was counted at least ten times. The gene calls are TRBV4-3 and TRBJ2-1, with D possibly TRBD2 on 6 matching bases. Trimming pared 1 base from V and 9 bases from J, leaving 13 bases between. This CDR3 has 14 amino acids. Germline CDR1 reads LGHNA; CDR2 reads YSLEER. DNA of the CDR3: TGCGCCAGCAGCCAAGTGGGACTGCTAGGTGAGCAGTTCTTC. It is translated as CASSQVGLLGEQFF.

The gene calls are TRBV20-1 and TRBJ1-3, with D unresolved. Trimming removed 5 bases at V and 1 base at J, with 9 bases between. Germline lookup yields CDR1 DFQATT and CDR2 SNEGSKA (reference sequence). CDR3 size: 13 residues. In DNA, the CDR3 is TGCAGTGCTTCCAGTAGGTCTGGAAACACCATATATTTT. This translates into CSASSRSGNTIYF.

This clonotype showed up many times. The V and J genes are TRBV7-8 and TRBJ1-2; weak D call: TRBD1 (5 bases). Germline CDR1 SGHVS, CDR2 FQNEAQ. V was pared by 2 bases and J by 4 bases, with 17 bases between. The CDR3 length is 16 residues. The CDR3 bases are TGTGCCAGCAGCTTAACGACGGGGCAGGGAGGCTATGGCTACACCTTC. It is translated as CASSLTTGQGGYGYTF. The full variable domain, completed using reference TRBV7-8 and TRBJ1-2, is GAGVSQSPRYKVAKRGQDVALRCDPISGHVSLFWYQQALGQGPEFLTYFQNEAQLDKSGLPSDRFFAERPEGSVSTLKIQRTQQEDSAVYLCASSLTTGQGGYGYTFGSGTRLTVV.

The sample holds many counts of this clonotype. The V gene is TRBV6-5, the J gene TRBJ2-7, with D hard to call. V gave up 5 bases and J gave up 6 bases, with 17 bases separating them. CDR3 length equals 14 residues. Looked up from germline, CDR1 is MNHEY and CDR2 is SVGAGI. CDR3 nucleotides: TGTGCCAGCAGTCGGACGGAGTTCTCCGGCGAGCAGTACTTC. Its translation is CASSRTEFSGEQYF.

This rearrangement joins TRBV3-1 to TRBJ2-2; the match to TRBD1 covers 11 bases. J gave up 4 bases and V 4 bases, and 5 bases lay outside the gene matches. The CDR3 has 16 amino acids. The V gene's germline CDR1 is LGHDT and CDR2 YNNKEL (reference sequence). This CDR3 is CASSLRTGGGTGELFF. CDR3 bases: TGTGCCAGCAGCCTCCGGACAGGGGGCGGCACCGGGGAGCTGTTTTTT.

This clonotype occurred many times. This rearrangement joins TRBV27 to TRBJ2-7; D possibly matches TRBD1 or TRBD2 (5 bases each). The CDR3 has 14 amino acids. Trimming left V 3 bases short and J 2 bases short, with 11 bases between. Germline V lookup: CDR1 MNHEY, CDR2 SMNVEV (reference sequence). CDR3 sequence: CASSFGASPYEQYF. CDR3 nucleotides: TGTGCCAGCAGTTTCGGGGCGAGCCCCTACGAGCAGTACTTC.

This clonotype was counted at least ten times. The chain combines TRBV12-3 or TRBV12-4 with TRBJ2-1, with D maybe TRBD1 (6 bases). Trimming stripped 2 bases from V and 5 bases from J, with 7 bases between. The CDR3 has 13 residues. In nucleotides, the CDR3 is TGTGCCAGCAGTTTAAGGGGGAACAATGAGCAGTTCTTC. Translating gives CASSLRGNNEQFF.